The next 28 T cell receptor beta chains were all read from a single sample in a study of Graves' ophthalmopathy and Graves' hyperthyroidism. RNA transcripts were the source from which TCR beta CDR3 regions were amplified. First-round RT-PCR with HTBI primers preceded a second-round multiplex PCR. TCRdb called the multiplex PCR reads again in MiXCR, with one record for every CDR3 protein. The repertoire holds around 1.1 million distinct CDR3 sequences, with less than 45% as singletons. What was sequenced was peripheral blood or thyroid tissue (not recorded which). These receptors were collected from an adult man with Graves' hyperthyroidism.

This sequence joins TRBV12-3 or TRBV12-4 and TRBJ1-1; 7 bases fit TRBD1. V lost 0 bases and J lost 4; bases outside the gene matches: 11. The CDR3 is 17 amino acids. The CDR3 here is CASSLALGTGVVTEAFF. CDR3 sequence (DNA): TGTGCCAGCAGTTTAGCGCTCGGAACAGGGGTGGTCACTGAAGCTTTCTTT.

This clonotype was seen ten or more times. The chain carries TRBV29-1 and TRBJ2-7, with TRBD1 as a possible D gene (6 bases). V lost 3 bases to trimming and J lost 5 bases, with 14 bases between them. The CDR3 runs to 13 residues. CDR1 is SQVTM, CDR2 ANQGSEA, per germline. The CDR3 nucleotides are TGCAGCGTTGATGGGGAACAGGGCCACGAGCAGTACTTC. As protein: CSVDGEQGHEQYF.

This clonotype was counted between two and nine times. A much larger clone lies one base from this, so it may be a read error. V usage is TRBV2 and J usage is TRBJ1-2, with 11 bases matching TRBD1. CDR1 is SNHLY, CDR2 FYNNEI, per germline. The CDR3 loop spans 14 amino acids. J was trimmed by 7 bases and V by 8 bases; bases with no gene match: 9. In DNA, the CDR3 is TGTGCCAGCGGCAGGACAGGGGGCCTCTTTGGCTACACCTTC. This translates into CASGRTGGLFGYTF.

The CDR3 spells CAMERGGSTGELFF. The CDR3 DNA sequence: TGTGCCATGGAGAGGGGGGGCTCCACCGGGGAGCTGTTTTTT. The chain couples TRBV10-3 to TRBJ2-2, with a weak D call TRBD2 (7 bases). The CDR3 covers 14 residues. V dropped 9 bases and J dropped 4 bases, with 15 bases sitting between them. The germline CDR1 and CDR2 sequences are ENHRY and SYGVKD.

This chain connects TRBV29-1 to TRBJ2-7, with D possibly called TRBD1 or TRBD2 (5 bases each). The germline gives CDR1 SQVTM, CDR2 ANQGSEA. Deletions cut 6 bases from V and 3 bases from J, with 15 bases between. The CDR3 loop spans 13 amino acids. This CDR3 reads CSVGTTQGYEQYF. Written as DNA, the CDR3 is TGCAGCGTCGGGACCACCCAAGGCTACGAGCAGTACTTC.

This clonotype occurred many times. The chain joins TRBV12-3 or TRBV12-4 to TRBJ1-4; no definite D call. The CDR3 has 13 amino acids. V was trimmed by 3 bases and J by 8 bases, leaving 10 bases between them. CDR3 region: CASSFSLTEKLFF. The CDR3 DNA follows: TGTGCCAGCAGTTTCTCGCTGACGGAAAAACTGTTTTTT.

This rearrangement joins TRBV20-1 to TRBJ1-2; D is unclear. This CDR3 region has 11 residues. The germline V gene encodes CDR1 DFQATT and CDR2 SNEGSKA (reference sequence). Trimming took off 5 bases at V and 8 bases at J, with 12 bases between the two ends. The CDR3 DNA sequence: TGCAGTGCTGGACCTAACGGGGGCTACACCTTC. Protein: CSAGPNGGYTF.

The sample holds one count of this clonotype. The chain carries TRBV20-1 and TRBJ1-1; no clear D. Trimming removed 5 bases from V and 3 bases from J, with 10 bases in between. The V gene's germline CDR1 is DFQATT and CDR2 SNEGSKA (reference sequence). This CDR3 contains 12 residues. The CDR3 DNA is TGCAGTGCTGGGTACCGGGACACTGAAGCTTTCTTT. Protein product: CSAGYRDTEAFF.

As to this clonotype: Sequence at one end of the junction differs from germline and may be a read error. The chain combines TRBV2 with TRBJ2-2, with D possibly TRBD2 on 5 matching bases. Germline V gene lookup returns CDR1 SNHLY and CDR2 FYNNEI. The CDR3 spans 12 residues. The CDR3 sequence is CASRANTGELSW. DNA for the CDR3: TGTGCCAGCAGGGCGAACACCGGGGAGCTGTCTTGG.

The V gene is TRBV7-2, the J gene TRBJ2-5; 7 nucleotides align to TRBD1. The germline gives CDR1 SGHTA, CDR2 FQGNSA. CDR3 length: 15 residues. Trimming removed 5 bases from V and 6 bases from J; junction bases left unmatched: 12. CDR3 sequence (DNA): TGTGCCAGCAGCCCGACAGGGTCGGGACGCCAGACCCAGTACTTC. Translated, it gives CASSPTGSGRQTQYF.

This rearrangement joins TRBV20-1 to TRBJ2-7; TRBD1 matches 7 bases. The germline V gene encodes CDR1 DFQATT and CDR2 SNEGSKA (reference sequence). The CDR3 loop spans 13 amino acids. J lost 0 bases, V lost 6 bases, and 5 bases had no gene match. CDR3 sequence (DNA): TGCAGTGCAGCGACAGGGTACTCCTACGAGCAGTACTTC. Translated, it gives CSAATGYSYEQYF.

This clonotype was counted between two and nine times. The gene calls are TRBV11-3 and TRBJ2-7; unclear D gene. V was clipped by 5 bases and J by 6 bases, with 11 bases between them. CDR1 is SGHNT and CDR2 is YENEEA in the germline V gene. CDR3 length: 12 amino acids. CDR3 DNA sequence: TGTGCCAGCAGCCTATACCCTAGCGAGCAGTACTTC. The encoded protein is CASSLYPSEQYF. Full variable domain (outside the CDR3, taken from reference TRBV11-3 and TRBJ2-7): EAGVVQSPRYKIIEKKQPVAFWCNPISGHNTLYWYLQNLGQGPELLIRYENEEAVDDSQLPKDRFSAERLKGVDSTLKIQPAELGDSAVYLCASSLYPSEQYFGPGTRLTVT.

The CDR3 spells CASIQGFGPQHF. CDR3 DNA: TGTGCCAGTATCCAGGGGTTCGGGCCCCAGCATTTT. The genes are TRBV19 and TRBJ1-5; tentatively, D is TRBD1 (6 bases). The CDR3 consists of 12 residues. From germline, CDR1 is LNHDA and CDR2 SQIVND (reference sequence). V was clipped by 7 bases and J by 9 bases, with 13 bases between them.

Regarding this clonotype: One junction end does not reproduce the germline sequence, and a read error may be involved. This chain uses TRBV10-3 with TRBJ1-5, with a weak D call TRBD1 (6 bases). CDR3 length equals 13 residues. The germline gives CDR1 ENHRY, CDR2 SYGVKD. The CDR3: CAMAPGVEQPQQF. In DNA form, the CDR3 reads TGTGCCATGGCTCCAGGGGTAGAGCAGCCCCAGCAGTTT.

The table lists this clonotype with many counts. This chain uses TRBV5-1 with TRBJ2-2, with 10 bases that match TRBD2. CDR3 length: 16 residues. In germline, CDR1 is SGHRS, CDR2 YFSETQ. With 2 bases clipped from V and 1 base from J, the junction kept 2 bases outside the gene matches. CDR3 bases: TGCGCCAGCAGCTTCTCTAGCGGGAGGAACACCGGGGAGCTGTTTTTT. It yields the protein CASSFSSGRNTGELFF.

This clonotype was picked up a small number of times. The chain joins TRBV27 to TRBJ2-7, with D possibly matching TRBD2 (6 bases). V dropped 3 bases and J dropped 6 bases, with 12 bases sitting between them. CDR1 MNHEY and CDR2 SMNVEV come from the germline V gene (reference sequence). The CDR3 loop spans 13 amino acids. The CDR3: CASSFLGGREQYF. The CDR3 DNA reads TGTGCCAGCAGTTTCCTGGGAGGTCGCGAGCAGTACTTC.

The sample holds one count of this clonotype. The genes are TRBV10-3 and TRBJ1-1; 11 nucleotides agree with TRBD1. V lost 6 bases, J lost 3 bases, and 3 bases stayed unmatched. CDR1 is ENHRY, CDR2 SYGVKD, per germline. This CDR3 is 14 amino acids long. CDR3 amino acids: CAIRGTGGYTEAFF. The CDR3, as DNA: TGTGCCATCAGGGGGACAGGGGGGTACACTGAAGCTTTCTTT.

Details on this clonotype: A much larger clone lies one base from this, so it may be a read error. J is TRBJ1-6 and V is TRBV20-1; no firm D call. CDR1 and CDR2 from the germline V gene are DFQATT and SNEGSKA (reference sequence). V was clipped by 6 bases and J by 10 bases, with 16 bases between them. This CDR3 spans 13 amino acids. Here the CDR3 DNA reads TGCAGTGCCCTGGAACATTTAGACTCACCCCTCCACTTT. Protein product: CSALEHLDSPLHF.

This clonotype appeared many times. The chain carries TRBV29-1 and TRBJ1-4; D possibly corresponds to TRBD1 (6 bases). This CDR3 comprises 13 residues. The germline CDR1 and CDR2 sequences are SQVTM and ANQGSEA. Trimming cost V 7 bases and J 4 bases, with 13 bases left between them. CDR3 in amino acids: CSAQGWSNEKLFF. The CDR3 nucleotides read TGCAGCGCTCAGGGGTGGAGTAATGAAAAACTGTTTTTT.

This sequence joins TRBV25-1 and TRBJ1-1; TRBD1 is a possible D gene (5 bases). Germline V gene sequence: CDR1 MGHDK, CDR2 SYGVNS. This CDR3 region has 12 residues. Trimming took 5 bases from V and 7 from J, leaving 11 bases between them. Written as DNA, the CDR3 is TGTGCCAGCAGTTACGGGGGGTTTGAAGCTTTCTTT. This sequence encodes CASSYGGFEAFF. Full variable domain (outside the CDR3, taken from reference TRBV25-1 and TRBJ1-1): EADIYQTPRYLVIGTGKKITLECSQTMGHDKMYWYQQDPGMELHLIHYSYGVNSTEKGDLSSESTVSRIRTEHFPLTLESARPSHTSQYLCASSYGGFEAFFGQGTRLTVV.

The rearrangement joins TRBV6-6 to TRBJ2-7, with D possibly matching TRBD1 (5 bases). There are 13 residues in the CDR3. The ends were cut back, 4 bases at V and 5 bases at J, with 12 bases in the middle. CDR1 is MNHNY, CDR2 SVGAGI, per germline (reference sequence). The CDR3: CASSLSDIDEQYF. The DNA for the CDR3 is TGTGCCAGCAGTTTATCGGACATAGACGAGCAGTACTTC.

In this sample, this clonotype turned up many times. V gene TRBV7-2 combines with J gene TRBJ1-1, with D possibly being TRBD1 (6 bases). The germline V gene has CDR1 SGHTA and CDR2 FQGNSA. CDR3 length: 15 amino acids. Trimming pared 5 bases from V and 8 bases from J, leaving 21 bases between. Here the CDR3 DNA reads TGTGCCAGCAGCCCAAGGGACACGGTCGCGACAGAAGCTTTCTTT. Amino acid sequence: CASSPRDTVATEAFF.

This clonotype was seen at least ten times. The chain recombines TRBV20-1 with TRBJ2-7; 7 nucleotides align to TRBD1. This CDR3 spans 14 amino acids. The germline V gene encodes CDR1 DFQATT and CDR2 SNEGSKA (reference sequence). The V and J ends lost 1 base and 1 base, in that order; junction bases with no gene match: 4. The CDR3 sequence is CSARGQGTSYEQYF. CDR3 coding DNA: TGCAGTGCTAGAGGACAGGGCACATCCTACGAGCAGTACTTC.

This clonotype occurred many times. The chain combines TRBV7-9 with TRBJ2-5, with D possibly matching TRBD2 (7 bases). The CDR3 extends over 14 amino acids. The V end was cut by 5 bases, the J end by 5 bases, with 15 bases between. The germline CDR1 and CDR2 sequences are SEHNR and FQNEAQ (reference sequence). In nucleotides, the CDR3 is TGTGCCAGCAGCAAACCACAGGGAGGGGAGACCCAGTACTTC. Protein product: CASSKPQGGETQYF.

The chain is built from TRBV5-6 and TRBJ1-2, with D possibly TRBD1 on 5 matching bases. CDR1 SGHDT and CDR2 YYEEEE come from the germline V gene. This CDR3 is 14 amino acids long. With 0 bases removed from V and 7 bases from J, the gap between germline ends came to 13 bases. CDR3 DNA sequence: TGTGCCAGCAGCTTGGGGGACTCATACTTTGGCTACACCTTC. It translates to CASSLGDSYFGYTF.

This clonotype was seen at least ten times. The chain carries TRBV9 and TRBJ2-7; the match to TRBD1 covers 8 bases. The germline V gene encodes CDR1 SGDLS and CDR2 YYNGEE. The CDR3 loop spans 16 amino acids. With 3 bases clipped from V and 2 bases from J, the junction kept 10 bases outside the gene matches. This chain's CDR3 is CASSAGVTGDPYEQYF. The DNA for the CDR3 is TGTGCCAGCAGCGCAGGGGTGACAGGGGATCCCTACGAGCAGTACTTC.

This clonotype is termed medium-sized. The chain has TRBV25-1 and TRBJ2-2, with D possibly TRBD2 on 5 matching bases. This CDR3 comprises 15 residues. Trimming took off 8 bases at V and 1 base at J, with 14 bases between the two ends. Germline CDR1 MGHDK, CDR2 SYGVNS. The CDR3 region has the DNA TGTGCCAGCGGCACGAGAGGGAAGAACACCGGGGAGCTGTTTTTT. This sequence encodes CASGTRGKNTGELFF.

CDR3 coding DNA: TGCAGCGTCCGACTGGACAGGGCGCAGTACTTC. As protein: CSVRLDRAQYF. The genes are TRBV29-1 and TRBJ2-5, with 8 bases that match TRBD1. The V gene's germline CDR1 is SQVTM and CDR2 ANQGSEA. Unmatched junction bases numbered 8, after V lost 6 bases and J lost 11 bases. The CDR3 is made up of 11 amino acids. Combining the CDR3 with reference TRBV29-1 and TRBJ2-5 gives the whole variable domain SAVISQKPSRDICQRGTSLTIQCQVDSQVTMMFWYRQQPGQSLTLIATANQGSEATYESGFVIDKFPISRPNLTFSTLTVSNMSPEDSSIYLCSVRLDRAQYFGPGTRLLVL.